This T cell receptor beta chain was retrieved from a study of neoadjuvant anti-PD-1 for oral cavity cancer. Overall study: Before surgery, most patients got three to four biweekly 3 mg/kg nivolumab doses.

Most PBMC samples had roughly 0.45 ug input DNA in six replicates. The protocol was immunoSEQ multiplex PCR, while the TCRdb copy is restricted to in-frame clones and leaves out a portion. This sample has roughly 67,000 clones, with about 83% found just once. The sample consisted of PBMCs, taken before nivolumab (anti-PD-1) treatment. The sequence derives from a person between 40 and 85 years old with oral cavity squamous cell carcinoma.

This CDR3 is CASSLSTSGRGDTQYF. CDR3 sequence (DNA): TGTGCCAGCAGTTTATCGACTAGCGGGAGAGGTGATACGCAGTATTTT. The chain recombines TRBV27 with TRBJ2-3, with 12 bases lining up with TRBD2. The CDR3 loop spans 16 amino acids. Unmatched junction bases numbered 4, after V lost 0 bases and J lost 6 bases. Germline CDR1 is MNHEY and CDR2 is SMNVEV (reference sequence).